What follows are 10 T cell receptor beta chains derived from one specimen sequenced in a study of CD8 T cells in ankylosing spondylitis. TCRdb fed the 5' RACE reads into MiXCR, producing one record per CDR3 protein. The sample contains more than 110,000 distinct CDR3 sequences, approximately 9.2% of which appear only once. Sequenced: synovial fluid, either unsorted or a sorted T cell fraction (not recorded which). These TCRs come from a male donor with ankylosing spondylitis.

The rearrangement joins TRBV6-1 to TRBJ2-3; 10 bases fit TRBD2. The CDR3 has 14 residues. Germline V gene sequence: CDR1 MNHNS, CDR2 SASEGT. Trimming cost V 1 base and J 8 bases; bases outside gene matches: 3. CDR3 in DNA: TGTGCCAGCAGTGAAGGGGTAGCGGGAGGTACGCAGTATTTT. This codes for CASSEGVAGGTQYF.

V usage is TRBV28 and J usage is TRBJ1-4; D gene uncertain. The CDR3 length is 13 residues. Germline V gene sequence: CDR1 MDHEN, CDR2 SYDVKM. V gave up 6 bases and J gave up 6 bases, with 11 bases separating them. The CDR3 region has the DNA TGTGCCAGCAGGCTTAACTTGTATGAAAAACTGTTTTTT. Translated: CASRLNLYEKLFF.

The sample holds many counts of this clonotype. The chain couples TRBV5-1 to TRBJ2-7; 9 bases are shared with TRBD1. Germline lookup yields CDR1 SGHRS and CDR2 YFSETQ. The CDR3 runs 15 residues. V shed 4 bases and J 6 bases; nucleotides not matched to a gene: 11. CDR3 sequence (DNA): TGCGCCAGCAGCCTCCGGACAGGGGAAATATCCGAGCAGTACTTC. Amino acid sequence: CASSLRTGEISEQYF. Supplemented by reference TRBV5-1 and TRBJ2-7, the full variable domain reads KAGVTQTPRYLIKTRGQQVTLSCSPISGHRSVSWYQQTPGQGLQFLFEYFSETQRNKGNFPGRFSGRQFSNSRSEMNVSTLELGDSALYLCASSLRTGEISEQYFGPGTRLTVT.

This clonotype has a count of ten or more. The CDR3 nucleotides read TGCAGTGCTGATGGGGACCGCGCTTCGGACTATGGCTACACCTTC. As protein: CSADGDRASDYGYTF. V and J are TRBV20-1 and TRBJ1-2, with D possibly TRBD1 on 5 matching bases. Deletions cut 5 bases from V and 3 bases from J, with 19 bases between. The CDR3 consists of 15 residues. Germline CDR1 and CDR2: DFQATT and SNEGSKA (reference sequence).

This clonotype was detected many times. The V call is TRBV10-3, the J call TRBJ1-2; tentatively, D is TRBD1 (6 bases). The V gene lost 2 bases and the J gene lost 6 bases, with 13 bases spanning the gap. This CDR3 has 14 residues. Per germline, CDR1 ENHRY and CDR2 SYGVKD. The CDR3 coding sequence is TGTGCCATCAGTGAGCCGAGGGGGTCGCATGGCTACACCTTC. It yields the protein CAISEPRGSHGYTF.

This clonotype occurred a few times. This chain links TRBV4-3 with TRBJ2-7; D remains ambiguous. Trimming removed 4 bases at V and 3 bases at J, with 13 bases between. The CDR3 is 14 residues long. Germline CDR1 reads LGHNA; CDR2 reads YSLEER. The CDR3 sequence is CASSRRVQDYEQYF. The CDR3, as DNA: TGCGCCAGCAGCCGTCGTGTCCAGGACTACGAGCAGTACTTC.

The chain carries TRBV7-2 and TRBJ2-1, with D unclear. This CDR3 region has 14 residues. V lost 1 base to trimming and J lost 4 bases, with 8 bases between them. Looked up from germline, CDR1 is SGHTA and CDR2 is FQGNSA. CDR3 amino acids: CASSLEPYYNEQFF. For the CDR3, the DNA is TGTGCCAGCAGCTTAGAACCTTATTACAATGAGCAGTTCTTC.

In this sample, this clonotype turned up a few times. One end of the junction fails to match germline, which may point to a read error. Here the CDR3 reads CASSSGPLVTEVFF. In DNA form, the CDR3 reads TGTGCCAGCAGCTCGGGACCTCTTGTGACTGAAGTTTTCTTT. The rearrangement links TRBV5-6 to TRBJ1-1, with D perhaps TRBD1 (5 bases). Germline lookup yields CDR1 SGHDT and CDR2 YYEEEE. There are 14 residues in the CDR3.

This clonotype was detected ten times or more. V gene TRBV29-1 combines with J gene TRBJ2-1; 12 nucleotides agree with TRBD1. Germline V gene sequence: CDR1 SQVTM, CDR2 ANQGSEA. CDR3 length equals 13 residues. The junction had 5 bases not matched to a gene; V was cut back by 6 bases and J by 8 bases. The CDR3 loop reads CSVGTGGEDEQFF. The DNA for the CDR3 is TGCAGCGTCGGGACAGGGGGCGAAGATGAGCAGTTCTTC.

This clonotype was seen many times. The V and J genes are TRBV15 and TRBJ1-2, with D perhaps matching TRBD1 (6 bases). Germline CDR1 reads LNHNV; CDR2 reads YYDKDF (reference sequence). The CDR3 consists of 14 residues. Trimming removed 2 bases at V and 7 bases at J, with 14 bases between. In DNA, the CDR3 is TGTGCCACCAGCAGACAGGGGTACGAGTTTGGCTACACCTTC. Protein: CATSRQGYEFGYTF.